This T cell receptor beta chain was observed in a study of control samples from healthy donors and cancer patients. The germline V gene encodes CDR1 MGHRA and CDR2 YSYEKL. The CDR3 is 14 amino acids. V trimming: 6 bases; J trimming: 4 bases; junction bases outside the gene matches: 6. Sequencing was performed with immunoSEQ multiplex PCR; in TCRdb, only in-frame clones are kept and a portion is missing. The profile shows approximately 170,000 clones, 85% to 95% of them singletons. Sequences were obtained from blood. The TCR was taken from a man aged 25 to 40 in good health. The chain is built from TRBV4-1 and TRBJ2-3; 8 nucleotides agree with TRBD2. The CDR3 bases are TGCGCCAGCAGAAGGACTAGCAAGGCAGATACGCAGTATTTT. Its protein product is CASRRTSKADTQYF.